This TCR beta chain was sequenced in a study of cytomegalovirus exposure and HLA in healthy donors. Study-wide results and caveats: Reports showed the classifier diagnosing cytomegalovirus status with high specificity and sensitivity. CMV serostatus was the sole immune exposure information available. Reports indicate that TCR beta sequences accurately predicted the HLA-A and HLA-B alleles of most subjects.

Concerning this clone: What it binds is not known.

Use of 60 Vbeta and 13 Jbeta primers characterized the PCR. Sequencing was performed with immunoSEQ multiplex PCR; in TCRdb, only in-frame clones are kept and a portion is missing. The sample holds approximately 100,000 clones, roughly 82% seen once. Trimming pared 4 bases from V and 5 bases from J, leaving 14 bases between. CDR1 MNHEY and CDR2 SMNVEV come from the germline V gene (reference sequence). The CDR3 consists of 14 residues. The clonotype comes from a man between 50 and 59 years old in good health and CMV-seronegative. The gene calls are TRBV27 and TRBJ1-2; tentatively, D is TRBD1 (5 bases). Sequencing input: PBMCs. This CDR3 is CASSSTVTGYGYTF. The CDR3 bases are TGTGCCAGCAGTTCGACAGTCACTGGGTATGGCTACACCTTC.